Sequencing of this TCR beta chain was carried out in a study of blood T cell repertoires in COVID-19. Study-wide context: In each case, the material was cDNA or gDNA derived from T cells, B-cell-depleted T cells, or PBMCs.

The V gene's germline CDR1 is GTSNPN and CDR2 SVGIG (reference sequence). This CDR3 is built from 15 residues. V gave up 3 bases and J gave up 4 bases; unmatched junction bases: 6. This table comes from immunoSEQ multiplex PCR, and its TCRdb copy is limited to in-frame clones, with some not included. The table has approximately 180,000 clones, 70% to 90% seen once. V is TRBV30 and J is TRBJ2-1; 10 bases line up with TRBD2. Sequenced input: peripheral blood. The receptor was isolated from a man aged 55 to 70 with acute or convalescent COVID-19. In DNA, the CDR3 is TGTGCCTGGAGCGCCGGGACTAGCGCATACAATGAGCAGTTCTTC. Amino acids: CAWSAGTSAYNEQFF.